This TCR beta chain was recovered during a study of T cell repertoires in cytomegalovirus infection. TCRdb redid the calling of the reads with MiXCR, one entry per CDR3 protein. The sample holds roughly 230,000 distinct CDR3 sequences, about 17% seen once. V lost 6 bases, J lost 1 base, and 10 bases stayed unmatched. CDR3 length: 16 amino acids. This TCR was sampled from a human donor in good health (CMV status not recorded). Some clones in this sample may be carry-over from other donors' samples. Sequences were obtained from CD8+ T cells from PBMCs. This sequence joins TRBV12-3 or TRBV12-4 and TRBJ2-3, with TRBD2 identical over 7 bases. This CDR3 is CASRQWGGSGTDTQYF. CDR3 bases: TGTGCCAGCAGGCAGTGGGGGGGGTCAGGCACAGATACGCAGTATTTT.